The clone carrying this T cell receptor (beta chain) has a single count. This entry belongs to a study of cytomegalovirus exposure and HLA in healthy donors. PCR amplification relied on 60 Vbeta primers (plus 13 Jbeta primers). The assay was immunoSEQ multiplex PCR, and TCRdb's table has in-frame clones only and misses some. Among over 50,000 clones listed, under 85% were seen once. The sample consisted of PBMCs. The TCR originated in a man over 45 in good health and CMV-seropositive.

The CDR3 loop is CASSPQGLITEAFF. The CDR3 DNA reads as TGTGCCAGCAGCCCACAGGGGTTGATCACTGAAGCTTTCTTT. This chain links TRBV7-9 with TRBJ1-1; 7 bases agree with TRBD1. CDR1 is SEHNR, CDR2 FQNEAQ, per germline (reference sequence). J gave up 4 bases and V 5 bases, and 7 bases lay outside the gene matches. This CDR3 has 14 amino acids.